Below are 32 T cell receptor beta chains sequenced from a single sample in a study of Graves' ophthalmopathy and Graves' hyperthyroidism. The study amplified TCR beta CDR3 regions using RNA transcripts. First-round RT-PCR employed HTBI primers, with a second-round multiplex PCR after it. TCRdb re-derived calls from the multiplex PCR reads in MiXCR, one entry per CDR3 protein. Of about 390,000 distinct CDR3 sequences listed, about a sixth are singletons. Source material: peripheral blood. Every receptor here comes from an adult woman with stable Graves' hyperthyroidism.

This clonotype was detected ten times or more. V and J are TRBV20-1 and TRBJ2-7, with D possibly matching TRBD2 (5 bases). The CDR3 totals 13 residues. The V and J ends lost 4 bases and 6 bases respectively, with 16 bases between them. The germline gives CDR1 DFQATT, CDR2 SNEGSKA (reference sequence). The CDR3 here is CSAKIASPSEQYF. The CDR3 DNA is TGCAGTGCTAAGATAGCGTCGCCCTCCGAGCAGTACTTC.

A word on this clonotype: Given a much more abundant clone one base away, this may be a read error. As DNA, the CDR3 is TGTGCCAGCAGTTCCAGGGTCTATAATTCACACCTCCACTTT. Amino acids: CASSSRVYNSHLHF. The chain couples TRBV12-3 or TRBV12-4 to TRBJ1-6; tentatively, D is TRBD1 (5 bases). This CDR3 region has 14 residues.

This clonotype was recorded many times. This chain connects TRBV7-3 to TRBJ2-7; no reliable D call. CDR1 is SGHTA, CDR2 FQGTGA, per germline. V was cut by 1 base and J by 4 bases, with 20 bases left in between. This CDR3 comprises 17 residues. DNA for the CDR3: TGTGCCAGCAGCTTAAAGTTCCCCACGGTTGGGATTTACGAGCAGTACTTC. Translated: CASSLKFPTVGIYEQYF.

This clonotype was counted at least ten times. The CDR3 DNA sequence: TGTGCCAGCAGTGGAATAGGGGGCGTGGAGACCCAGTACTTC. Translated, it gives CASSGIGGVETQYF. V and J are TRBV6-1 and TRBJ2-5; 7 bases agree with TRBD1. CDR3 length equals 14 residues. Germline V gene data show CDR1 as MNHNS and CDR2 as SASEGT. J gave up 5 bases and V 4 bases, and 7 bases lay outside the gene matches.

The table lists this clonotype with many counts. This sequence joins TRBV2 and TRBJ2-7, with D perhaps matching TRBD1 (6 bases). The CDR3 has 15 amino acids. Germline V gene lookup returns CDR1 SNHLY and CDR2 FYNNEI. Trimming took 1 base from V and 4 from J, leaving 14 bases between them. CDR3 in DNA: TGTGCCAGCAGTGAAGGATCGGGAAGGGGGTACGAGCAGTACTTC. Translated: CASSEGSGRGYEQYF. The whole variable domain, filled in from reference TRBV2 and TRBJ2-7, reads EPEVTQTPSHQVTQMGQEVILRCVPISNHLYFYWYRQILGQKVEFLVSFYNNEISEKSEIFDDQFSVERPDGSNFTLKIRSTKLEDSAMYFCASSEGSGRGYEQYFGPGTRLTVT.

This sequence joins TRBV9 and TRBJ1-3; D uncertain. The V gene lost 0 bases and the J gene lost 0 bases, with 4 bases spanning the gap. Germline loops: CDR1 SGDLS, CDR2 YYNGEE. This CDR3 comprises 14 residues. CDR3 sequence reads: CASSVGSSGNTIYF. CDR3 DNA: TGTGCCAGCAGCGTAGGGAGCTCTGGAAACACCATATATTTT.

The table lists this clonotype with many counts. The genes are TRBV9 and TRBJ2-2; D gene ambiguous. Trimming cost V 1 base and J 6 bases, with 7 bases left between them. There are 13 residues in the CDR3. In germline, CDR1 is SGDLS, CDR2 YYNGEE. The CDR3 loop reads CASSVLVAGELFF. For the CDR3, the DNA is TGTGCCAGCAGCGTATTGGTGGCCGGGGAGCTGTTTTTT.

This clonotype was observed at least ten times. V and J are TRBV27 and TRBJ1-6; D is unclear. The CDR3 spans 13 residues. Deletions cut 2 bases from V and 9 bases from J, with 8 bases between. CDR1 MNHEY and CDR2 SMNVEV come from the germline V gene (reference sequence). The CDR3 protein is CASSLRIASPLHF. The CDR3 nucleotides are TGTGCCAGCAGTTTAAGGATTGCTTCACCCCTCCACTTT.

This clonotype occurred many times. This chain connects TRBV12-3 or TRBV12-4 to TRBJ2-7; 9 bases align to TRBD2. The CDR3 has 17 amino acids. J was trimmed by 7 bases and V by 5 bases; bases with no gene match: 18. The CDR3 is CASSLGRLGSGSSEQYF. The CDR3 nucleotides are TGTGCCAGCAGTCTGGGACGTCTAGGTAGCGGGAGCTCGGAGCAGTACTTC.

This clonotype was recorded at least ten times. The rearrangement links TRBV11-1 to TRBJ2-5; D uncertain. The CDR3 covers 14 residues. Between the trimmed V and J ends, which lost 2 bases and 4 bases, there was a span of 11 bases. Germline CDR1 SGHAT, CDR2 FQDESV (reference sequence). The CDR3 loop is CASSLWAGRETQYF. The CDR3 nucleotides read TGTGCCAGCAGCTTATGGGCAGGCCGAGAGACCCAGTACTTC.

As to this clonotype: The junction does not match germline at one end; this may be a read error. The chain couples TRBV18 to TRBJ1-1; no firm D call. CDR1 and CDR2 (germline): KGHSH, LQKENI. The length of the CDR3 is 16 residues. CDR3 loop: CASSHLKQSLNTESFF. The CDR3 DNA sequence: TGTGCCAGCTCCCATCTAAAACAAAGCCTGAACACTGAATCTTTCTTT.

In this sample, this clonotype turned up many times. V and J are TRBV24-1 and TRBJ2-7; possibly TRBD2 for D (6 bases). Deletions cut 2 bases from V and 0 bases from J, with 10 bases between. The germline V gene has CDR1 KGHDR and CDR2 SFDVKD. The CDR3 length is 15 residues. CDR3 sequence reads: CATSDSRENSYEQYF. The CDR3 coding sequence is TGTGCCACCAGTGATTCACGGGAGAACTCCTACGAGCAGTACTTC.

The V call is TRBV27, the J call TRBJ2-2, with D perhaps matching TRBD1 (6 bases). The CDR3 covers 15 residues. The ends were cut back, 6 bases at V and 1 base at J, with 12 bases in the middle. Germline assignment: CDR1 MNHEY and CDR2 SMNVEV (reference sequence). The CDR3 DNA reads TGTGCCAGCAGCCGGGACACCGAGAACACCGGGGAGCTGTTTTTT. Its translation is CASSRDTENTGELFF.

This clonotype was counted ten times or more. This chain uses TRBV6-1 with TRBJ1-1; D is undetermined. Germline V lookup: CDR1 MNHNS, CDR2 SASEGT. V was clipped by 8 bases and J by 3 bases, with 13 bases between them. The CDR3 is 13 amino acids. CDR3 in DNA: TGTGCCAGCTCTCTGGGGTTTCACACTGAAGCTTTCTTT. It specifies CASSLGFHTEAFF.

This clonotype was seen repeatedly, ten times or more. The rearrangement uses TRBV28 and TRBJ1-1; TRBD1 matches at 7 bases. The V gene end was trimmed by 5 bases and the J gene end by 0 bases; junction bases not matched to a gene: 6. CDR3 length: 15 amino acids. The germline CDR1 and CDR2 sequences are MDHEN and SYDVKM. This chain's CDR3 is CASSLQTGLNTEAFF. CDR3 in DNA: TGTGCCAGCAGTCTGCAGACAGGGTTGAACACTGAAGCTTTCTTT. The full variable domain, rest sourced from reference TRBV28 and TRBJ1-1, is DVKVTQSSRYLVKRTGEKVFLECVQDMDHENMFWYRQDPGLGLRLIYFSYDVKMKEKGDIPEGYSVSREKKERFSLILESASTNQTSMYLCASSLQTGLNTEAFFGQGTRLTVV.

The J gene is TRBJ2-7, the V gene TRBV12-3 or TRBV12-4, with 10 positions matching TRBD2. The CDR3 loop spans 15 amino acids. J gave up 2 bases and V 5 bases, and 6 bases lay outside the gene matches. In DNA form, the CDR3 reads TGTGCCAGCAGTGATCTAGCGGGGGACCCCTACGAGCAGTACTTC. Translation: CASSDLAGDPYEQYF.

This clonotype was observed many times. V gene TRBV28 combines with J gene TRBJ2-2; 8 nucleotides align to TRBD1. The CDR3 is 16 residues long. The germline CDR1 and CDR2 sequences are MDHEN and SYDVKM. V lost 5 bases and J lost 3; bases outside the gene matches: 8. The CDR3 nucleotides read TGTGCCAGCAGTCCGCACGGACAGGGCTACACCGGGGAGCTGTTTTTT. Protein product: CASSPHGQGYTGELFF.

The sample holds many counts of this clonotype. The chain combines TRBV28 with TRBJ1-1; the D gene is possibly TRBD1 (6 bases). Germline V gene data show CDR1 as MDHEN and CDR2 as SYDVKM. V lost 9 bases and J 5 bases, leaving 16 bases between the germline ends. The CDR3 extends over 13 amino acids. CDR3 sequence: CARSGAQRTEAFF. The CDR3 DNA sequence: TGTGCCAGATCGGGGGCCCAGCGGACTGAAGCTTTCTTT.

V and J are TRBV20-1 and TRBJ2-5, with D perhaps matching TRBD2 (5 bases). The CDR3 spans 14 residues. Germline CDR1 DFQATT, CDR2 SNEGSKA (reference sequence). Trimming left V 1 base short and J 2 bases short, with 11 bases between. CDR3 nucleotide sequence: TGCAGTGCTAGAGCATCCGGGAAACAAGAGACCCAGTACTTC. Translated: CSARASGKQETQYF.

This clonotype was recorded many times. The chain couples TRBV6-1 to TRBJ2-7, with 9 bases matching TRBD2. V was clipped by 7 bases and J by 4 bases; unmatched bases: 14. From germline, CDR1 is MNHNS and CDR2 SASEGT. The CDR3 has 16 residues. The CDR3 loop is CASTRQLAGKPYEQYF. The CDR3 region has the DNA TGTGCCAGCACACGGCAGCTAGCGGGGAAACCTTACGAGCAGTACTTC.

This clonotype was recorded many times. The chain couples TRBV6-5 to TRBJ2-7; possibly TRBD2 for D (6 bases). CDR1 and CDR2 from the germline V gene are MNHEY and SVGAGI. This CDR3 spans 18 amino acids. Trimming stripped 6 bases from V and 3 bases from J, with 27 bases between. CDR3 DNA: TGTGCCAGCAGAGTTAACTCACAACGGAGCGGGTTATACTACGAGCAGTACTTC. As protein: CASRVNSQRSGLYYEQYF.

There are many counts of this clonotype. The J gene is TRBJ1-5, the V gene TRBV12-3 or TRBV12-4, with a possible D match to TRBD1 (5 bases). V lost 7 bases to trimming and J lost 4 bases, with 14 bases between them. This CDR3 is built from 14 residues. The CDR3 spells CASNPGHPNQPQHF. The CDR3 bases are TGTGCCAGCAACCCCGGACATCCTAATCAGCCCCAGCATTTT.

At least ten counts were recorded for this clonotype. The J gene is TRBJ2-4, the V gene TRBV6-2 or TRBV6-3; unclear D gene. Germline CDR1 reads MNHEY; CDR2 reads SVGEGT. This CDR3 region has 17 residues. V dropped 6 bases and J dropped 10 bases, with 28 bases sitting between them. CDR3 protein: CASSQPEVIETARIQYF. CDR3 sequence (DNA): TGTGCCAGCAGCCAGCCCGAGGTTATTGAGACTGCAAGGATTCAGTACTTC.

This clonotype was recorded many times. This CDR3 reads CASSRSGRAGEQYF. The CDR3 coding sequence is TGTGCCAGCAGTCGTAGCGGGAGGGCCGGCGAGCAGTACTTC. V gene TRBV28 combines with J gene TRBJ2-7, with TRBD2 matching over 11 bases. V was pared by 5 bases and J by 6 bases, with 6 bases of the junction left unmatched. This CDR3 contains 14 residues. Germline lookup yields CDR1 MDHEN and CDR2 SYDVKM.

To note about this clonotype: At one boundary the junction diverges from the germline segment, which might be a read error. The chain links TRBV11-2 to TRBJ2-5, with D unclear. CDR1 SGHAT and CDR2 FQNNGV come from the germline V gene. The CDR3 totals 14 residues. As DNA, the CDR3 is TGTGCCAGCAGCTACTTTGACCCCCAAGAGGCCCAGTACTTC. This encodes CASSYFDPQEAQYF.

This clonotype was detected ten times or more. V is TRBV12-3 or TRBV12-4 and J is TRBJ2-2; D remains ambiguous. V was clipped by 8 bases and J by 0 bases, with 7 bases between them. This CDR3 has 13 residues. CDR3 residues: CASARSNTGELFF. In DNA, the CDR3 is TGTGCCAGCGCAAGGTCGAACACCGGGGAGCTGTTTTTT.

This clonotype appeared a few times. The chain employs TRBV18 and TRBJ1-3; D uncertain. The V end lost 1 base, the J end lost 3 bases, and 16 bases lay between the germline ends. The CDR3 totals 17 residues. Germline V gives CDR1 KGHSH, CDR2 LQKENI. DNA of the CDR3: TGTGCCAGCTCACCACTTTCCCTCCCGAGTAGTGGAAACACCATATATTTT. Amino acid sequence: CASSPLSLPSSGNTIYF.

This rearrangement joins TRBV20-1 to TRBJ1-5; D perhaps matches TRBD1 (6 bases). This CDR3 has 12 residues. Per germline, CDR1 DFQATT and CDR2 SNEGSKA (reference sequence). Deletions cut 1 base from V and 6 bases from J, with 7 bases between. Here the CDR3 DNA reads TGCAGTGCTAGAGGAGGGGGTCAGCCCCAGCATTTT. Amino acid sequence: CSARGGGQPQHF.

This clonotype was counted between two and nine times. The gene calls are TRBV9 and TRBJ2-3, with D uncertain. The germline V and J ends were trimmed by 0 bases and 5 bases, with 13 bases remaining between them. The germline V gene has CDR1 SGDLS and CDR2 YYNGEE. The CDR3 runs to 15 residues. CDR3 loop: CASSVAGSPEDTQYF. The CDR3 DNA reads TGTGCCAGCAGCGTAGCGGGCAGCCCAGAAGATACGCAGTATTTT.

This clonotype was counted between two and nine times. This chain uses TRBV12-3 or TRBV12-4 with TRBJ2-5, with 10 bases that match TRBD1. CDR3 length: 14 amino acids. V trimming: 6 bases; J trimming: 4 bases; junction bases outside the gene matches: 5. The CDR3 region is CASRGQGGRETQYF. CDR3 sequence (DNA): TGTGCCAGCAGAGGACAGGGGGGGCGAGAGACCCAGTACTTC.

This clonotype was observed many times. The rearrangement links TRBV10-3 to TRBJ2-7; 9 bases are a match to TRBD1. The CDR3 contains 16 residues. Unmatched junction bases numbered 7, after V lost 3 bases and J lost 1 base. Germline loops: CDR1 ENHRY, CDR2 SYGVKD. The CDR3 region has the DNA TGTGCCATCAGTGATCCCGGGACAGGGATTTCCTACGAGCAGTACTTC. It specifies CAISDPGTGISYEQYF.

Ten or more counts support this clonotype. The chain couples TRBV20-1 to TRBJ2-2, with D unclear. Trimming removed 4 bases from V and 6 bases from J, with 12 bases in between. The CDR3 sequence is 13 residues long. Germline lookup yields CDR1 DFQATT and CDR2 SNEGSKA (reference sequence). The CDR3 nucleotides are TGCAGTGCTATCGACCAGCCCCCCGGGGAGCTGTTTTTT. Translated, it gives CSAIDQPPGELFF.